The 10 T cell receptor beta chains listed next were all sequenced from one sample in a study of T cell changes during pregnancy in multiple sclerosis. Sequencing was performed with immunoSEQ multiplex PCR; in TCRdb, only in-frame clones are kept and a portion is missing. The sample lists fewer than 40,000 clones, 90% occurring once. The sample in question was CD8+ T cells from peripheral blood mononuclear cells, obtained before pregnancy. The receptors were gathered from a female donor with multiple sclerosis, enrolled in a pregnancy study.

The chain combines TRBV4-3 with TRBJ1-2, with D maybe TRBD1 (6 bases). Trimming stripped 0 bases from V and 4 bases from J, with 9 bases between. This CDR3 region has 14 residues. Germline assignment: CDR1 LGHNA and CDR2 YSLEER. The CDR3 here is CASSQEQGAYGYTF. CDR3 sequence (DNA): TGCGCCAGCAGCCAAGAACAGGGAGCCTATGGCTACACCTTC.

The chain joins TRBV9 to TRBJ2-1; no reliable D call. The CDR3 runs to 15 residues. Germline values: CDR1 SGDLS, CDR2 YYNGEE. Deletions cut 3 bases from V and 6 bases from J, with 16 bases between. The CDR3 is CASSAERSLGNEQFF. CDR3 coding DNA: TGTGCCAGCAGCGCCGAGAGATCCCTAGGCAATGAGCAGTTCTTC.

J is TRBJ2-3 and V is TRBV27; 13 nucleotides match TRBD2. The CDR3 has 14 amino acids. The germline V gene encodes CDR1 MNHEY and CDR2 SMNVEV (reference sequence). The V gene end was trimmed by 6 bases and the J gene end by 8 bases; junction bases not matched to a gene: 5. The CDR3 spells CASRWTSGSSTQYF. The CDR3 coding sequence is TGTGCCAGCAGGTGGACTAGCGGGAGCTCTACGCAGTATTTT.

The chain links TRBV9 to TRBJ1-5, with D possibly TRBD1 on 6 matching bases. Trimming stripped 0 bases from V and 4 bases from J, with 8 bases between. Germline loops: CDR1 SGDLS, CDR2 YYNGEE. The CDR3 length is 14 residues. DNA for the CDR3: TGTGCCAGCAGCGTAGGAGGGGGTAATCAGCCCCAGCATTTT. This gives the protein CASSVGGGNQPQHF.

The chain links TRBV5-1 to TRBJ2-3; D gene unclear. The V and J ends lost 0 bases and 12 bases respectively, with 11 bases between them. CDR3 length: 12 residues. Germline V CDR1 and CDR2: SGHRS, YFSETQ. The CDR3 nucleotides read TGCGCCAGCAGCTTGGACTCCTTGTCCCAGTATTTT. The encoded protein is CASSLDSLSQYF.

This rearrangement joins TRBV6-5 to TRBJ2-3; 7 nucleotides align to TRBD2. CDR3 length: 13 amino acids. The junction had 4 bases not matched to a gene; V was cut back by 6 bases and J by 4 bases. From germline, CDR1 is MNHEY and CDR2 SVGAGI. CDR3: CASSMTSSDTQYF. CDR3 bases: TGTGCCAGCAGCATGACTAGCTCAGATACGCAGTATTTT.

This chain links TRBV7-2 with TRBJ2-2; TRBD1 matches 12 bases. This CDR3 has 16 amino acids. J lost 8 bases, V lost 5 bases, and 9 bases had no gene match. Germline CDR1 and CDR2: SGHTA and FQGNSA. CDR3 sequence (DNA): TGTGCCAGCAGCCAAAGGGACAGGGGGCGAGGTGGGGAGCTGTTTTTT. Translating gives CASSQRDRGRGGELFF.

This clone has a single count. V is TRBV5-1 and J is TRBJ2-2, with 9 nucleotides matching TRBD1. The CDR3 is made up of 14 amino acids. Germline loops: CDR1 SGHRS, CDR2 YFSETQ. V gave up 5 bases and J gave up 1 base; unmatched junction bases: 0. In nucleotides, the CDR3 is TGCGCCAGCAGGGGACAGGGGAACACCGGGGAGCTGTTTTTT. Translation: CASRGQGNTGELFF.

J is TRBJ2-1 and V is TRBV7-9; 16 nucleotides match TRBD2. Germline-derived CDR1 and CDR2 are SEHNR and FQNEAQ (reference sequence). The J segment lost 6 bases and the V segment lost 7 bases, leaving 12 bases of the junction unmatched. The CDR3 totals 18 residues. The CDR3 reads CASILGLAGGREGNEQFF. CDR3 nucleotides: TGTGCCAGCATTCTGGGACTAGCGGGAGGGCGGGAAGGCAATGAGCAGTTCTTC.

The genes are TRBV11-2 and TRBJ1-1, with D unresolved. Per the germline V gene, CDR1 is SGHAT and CDR2 is FQNNGV. This CDR3 is 14 amino acids long. The V end was cut by 1 base, the J end by 11 bases, with 17 bases between. The CDR3 region has the DNA TGTGCCAGCAGCTTAGTCCGGACTCCCACAAGGGCTTTCTTT. Translation: CASSLVRTPTRAFF.